Listed below are T cell receptor beta chains from one sample, sequenced in a study of liver allograft versus peripheral blood T cells. MiXCR, applied by TCRdb to the reads, yields one record per CDR3 protein. Of about 7,900 distinct CDR3 sequences in the sample, about a fifth were seen once. These receptors came from a human patient who had a liver transplant. The graft donor may have contributed some T cells. The CDR3 runs from the conserved cysteine through the conserved F or W. A D gene is named only where the DNA matches it firmly. Rows may omit the clone size; those that give it use once, few, many or a size class.

J: TRBJ2-7
V: TRBV20-1
D: .
size: .
CDR3: CSARHRSGPYEQYF
DNA: TGCAGTGCTAGGCACAGGAGCGGCCCCTACGAGCAGTACTTC

J: TRBJ1-2
V: TRBV7-9
D: .
size: few
CDR3: CASSSGGLYGYTF
DNA: TGTGCCAGCAGCTCGGGAGGACTCTATGGCTACACCTTC

J: TRBJ2-7
V: TRBV11-2
D: TRBD1
size: .
CDR3: CVSSLDRTGGYEQYF
DNA: TGTGTCAGCAGCTTAGATAGGACAGGGGGGTACGAGCAGTACTTC

J: TRBJ1-2
V: TRBV14
D: .
size: .
CDR3: CASSQGKVYGYTF
DNA: TGTGCCAGCAGCCAAGGGAAAGTCTATGGCTACACCTTC

J: TRBJ1-1
V: TRBV10-3
D: TRBD1
size: medium-sized
CDR3: CAISDADRGMNTEAFF
DNA: TGTGCCATCAGTGATGCCGACAGGGGTATGAACACTGAAGCTTTCTTT

J: TRBJ2-5
V: TRBV7-9
D: TRBD2
size: .
CDR3: CASSLVLAGLETQYF
DNA: TGTGCCAGCAGCTTAGTACTAGCGGGGTTAGAGACCCAGTACTTC

J: TRBJ1-2
V: TRBV29-1
D: .
size: medium-sized
CDR3: CSVEGRAGYGYTF
DNA: TGCAGCGTTGAGGGCCGGGCCGGGTATGGCTACACCTTC

J: TRBJ1-1
V: TRBV18
D: TRBD1
size: medium-sized
CDR3: CASSRTGEGTEAFF
DNA: TGTGCCAGCTCCCGGACAGGGGAGGGGACTGAAGCTTTCTTT

J: TRBJ1-2
V: TRBV9
D: TRBD1
size: .
CDR3: CASIGQGVVYTF
DNA: TGTGCCAGCATTGGACAGGGCGTTGTCTACACCTTC

J: TRBJ2-7
V: TRBV10-3
D: TRBD2
size: .
CDR3: CAISPGGPVNEQYF
DNA: TGTGCCATCAGTCCGGGGGGGCCTGTAAACGAGCAGTACTTC

J: TRBJ1-1
V: TRBV7-9
D: .
size: .
CDR3: CASSLPQGYTETNTEAFF
DNA: TGTGCCAGCAGCTTACCACAGGGATACACAGAGACGAACACTGAAGCTTTCTTT

J: TRBJ2-7
V: TRBV19
D: TRBD1
size: .
CDR3: CPSSIGQGAFNEQYF
DNA: TGTCCCAGTAGTATCGGACAGGGGGCTTTCAACGAGCAGTACTTC

J: TRBJ2-7
V: TRBV11-2
D: .
size: .
CDR3: CASSLGPKPPRTRYEQYF
DNA: TGTGCCAGCAGCTTAGGTCCGAAACCCCCCCGGACCCGCTACGAGCAGTACTTC

J: TRBJ1-1
V: TRBV29-1
D: .
size: medium-sized
CDR3: CSVGLQEVVF
DNA: TGCAGCGTAGGGCTTCAGGAGGTGGTTTTT

J: TRBJ1-1
V: TRBV29-1
D: .
size: few
CDR3: CSIESNTEAFF
DNA: TGCAGCATTGAGAGTAACACTGAAGCTTTCTTT

J: TRBJ1-5
V: TRBV6-1
D: .
size: few
CDR3: CASSVAGARQPQHF
DNA: TGTGCCAGCAGTGTCGCGGGGGCGAGGCAGCCCCAGCATTTT

J: TRBJ1-2
V: TRBV6-1
D: .
size: .
CDR3: CASREAGIYGYTF
DNA: TGTGCCAGCAGGGAGGCAGGGATCTATGGCTACACCTTC

J: TRBJ1-5
V: TRBV7-2
D: TRBD1
size: .
CDR3: CASSLSRQGLVGSQPQHF
DNA: TGTGCCAGCAGCTTAAGTCGACAGGGTCTAGTCGGTAGTCAGCCCCAGCATTTT

J: TRBJ1-1
V: TRBV7-2
D: .
size: medium-sized
CDR3: CASRHPPEAFF
DNA: TGTGCCAGCCGGCACCCGCCTGAAGCTTTCTTT

J: TRBJ1-5
V: TRBV6-6
D: .
size: many
CDR3: CASSFQGGSNQPQHF
DNA: TGTGCCAGCAGTTTTCAGGGAGGGAGCAATCAGCCCCAGCATTTT

J: TRBJ1-2
V: TRBV2
D: TRBD1
size: .
CDR3: CASSGDRDDGYTF
DNA: TGTGCCAGCAGCGGGGACAGGGACGATGGCTACACCTTC

J: TRBJ1-5
V: TRBV6-5
D: TRBD1
size: .
CDR3: CASSERPGDRAGQPQHF
DNA: TGTGCCAGCAGTGAAAGGCCAGGGGACAGGGCAGGACAGCCCCAGCATTTT

J: TRBJ1-1
V: TRBV7-4
D: .
size: .
CDR3: CASRGRNTEAFF
DNA: TGTGCCAGCAGGGGGAGGAACACTGAAGCTTTCTTT

J: TRBJ1-4
V: TRBV12-3/TRBV12-4
D: .
size: few
CDR3: CASRPAQAGNEKLFF
DNA: TGTGCCAGCAGACCCGCTCAGGCCGGTAATGAAAAACTGTTTTTT

J: TRBJ2-5
V: TRBV30
D: .
size: .
CDR3: CAWDWGSQETQYF
DNA: TGTGCCTGGGACTGGGGGTCCCAAGAGACCCAGTACTTC

J: TRBJ1-1
V: TRBV6-5
D: .
size: medium-sized
CDR3: CASSYGRVSQFTEAFF
DNA: TGTGCCAGCAGTTATGGCAGGGTCTCTCAGTTCACTGAAGCTTTCTTT

J: TRBJ1-1
V: TRBV19
D: .
size: medium-sized
CDR3: CASYPPYNTEAFF
DNA: TGTGCCAGTTACCCACCCTATAACACTGAAGCTTTCTTT

J: TRBJ1-1
V: TRBV6-5
D: TRBD1
size: few
CDR3: CASSYGTGVLRVGLAEAFF
DNA: TGTGCCAGCAGTTACGGGACAGGGGTTCTCAGGGTCGGGTTGGCTGAAGCTTTCTTT

J: TRBJ2-7
V: TRBV27
D: .
size: .
CDR3: CASSSLAPDHEQYF
DNA: TGTGCCAGCAGTTCCCTGGCCCCGGACCACGAGCAGTACTTC

J: TRBJ1-1
V: TRBV7-9
D: .
size: .
CDR3: CASSLVRGGNTEAFF
DNA: TGTGCCAGCAGCTTAGTGCGGGGAGGGAACACTGAAGCTTTCTTT

J: TRBJ2-7
V: TRBV18
D: .
size: large
CDR3: CASSRANIEQYF
DNA: TGTGCCAGCTCAAGGGCTAACATCGAGCAGTACTTC

J: TRBJ2-3
V: TRBV20-1
D: .
size: .
CDR3: CSFHGSSSTDTQYF
DNA: TGCAGTTTCCACGGCAGTTCTAGCACAGATACGCAGTATTTT

J: TRBJ2-7
V: TRBV27
D: TRBD2
size: many
CDR3: CASRGGSSYEQYF
DNA: TGTGCCAGCAGGGGGGGGAGTTCCTACGAGCAGTACTTC

J: TRBJ1-2
V: TRBV27
D: .
size: .
CDR3: CASSPKPITNYGYTF
DNA: TGTGCCAGCAGTCCGAAACCCATAACCAACTATGGCTACACCTTC

J: TRBJ1-1
V: TRBV7-9
D: TRBD1
size: medium-sized
CDR3: CASSPGTANEAFF
DNA: TGTGCCAGCAGCCCCGGGACAGCGAACGAAGCTTTCTTT

J: TRBJ1-2
V: TRBV20-1
D: .
size: .
CDR3: CSARDRSYTF
DNA: TGCAGTGCTAGAGACCGGTCCTACACCTTC

J: TRBJ1-5
V: TRBV6-6
D: .
size: few
CDR3: CASSTPGGKPQHF
DNA: TGTGCCAGCAGCACCCCTGGTGGAAAGCCCCAGCATTTT

J: TRBJ2-7
V: TRBV19
D: TRBD1
size: .
CDR3: CASSTGTGGYEQYF
DNA: TGTGCCAGTAGCACCGGGACAGGGGGCTACGAGCAGTACTTC

J: TRBJ2-1
V: TRBV24-1
D: .
size: medium-sized
CDR3: CATSEQGIDEQFF
DNA: TGTGCCACCAGTGAACAAGGGATCGATGAGCAGTTCTTC

J: TRBJ2-7
V: TRBV6-2/TRBV6-3
D: .
size: many
CDR3: CASSTTYEQYF
DNA: TGTGCCAGCAGTACGACCTACGAGCAGTACTTC

J: TRBJ2-3
V: TRBV12-3/TRBV12-4
D: .
size: .
CDR3: CASSSPTALSDTQYF
DNA: TGTGCCAGCAGTTCCCCGACAGCTCTGTCGGATACGCAGTATTTT

J: TRBJ1-5
V: TRBV6-1
D: .
size: many
CDR3: CASPGTPISRSNQPQHF
DNA: TGTGCCAGCCCGGGGACACCTATATCAAGGAGCAATCAGCCCCAGCATTTT

J: TRBJ1-1
V: TRBV27
D: .
size: medium-sized
CDR3: CASSERGPTEAFF
DNA: TGTGCCAGCAGCGAGAGGGGTCCCACTGAAGCTTTCTTT

J: TRBJ1-5
V: TRBV24-1
D: TRBD1
size: medium-sized
CDR3: CATSDRWYRGKAQPQHF
DNA: TGTGCCACCAGTGATAGGTGGTACAGGGGTAAGGCTCAGCCCCAGCATTTT

J: TRBJ1-2
V: TRBV6-5
D: .
size: .
CDR3: CASSSLGVGGYTF
DNA: TGTGCCAGCAGTTCCTTAGGGGTGGGTGGCTACACCTTC

J: TRBJ1-6
V: TRBV7-2
D: TRBD1
size: medium-sized
CDR3: CASSFTGASASPLHF
DNA: TGTGCCAGCAGCTTCACAGGGGCGTCCGCTTCACCCCTCCACTTT

J: TRBJ2-1
V: TRBV6-6
D: TRBD2
size: many
CDR3: CASSGLAGGDEQFF
DNA: TGTGCCAGCAGTGGACTAGCGGGGGGGGATGAGCAGTTCTTC

J: TRBJ1-2
V: TRBV27
D: .
size: .
CDR3: CASSLGGDGYTF
DNA: TGTGCCAGCAGTTTGGGTGGGGATGGCTACACCTTC

J: TRBJ1-6
V: TRBV19
D: .
size: medium-sized
CDR3: CASSFGNDSPLHF
DNA: TGTGCCAGCTCCTTCGGGAACGATTCACCCCTCCACTTT

J: TRBJ2-7
V: TRBV7-9
D: .
size: .
CDR3: CASRWGDSLDEQYF
DNA: TGTGCCAGCAGATGGGGGGACTCCCTGGACGAGCAGTACTTC